The T cell receptor beta chain under discussion was sequenced for a study of graft-versus-host responses after intestinal transplantation. About the research overall: Multivisceral, liver-intestinal, or isolated intestinal transplants were received by the recipients. Uniformly, recipients were administered anti-thymocyte globulin induction with subsequent tacrolimus and steroids for around 3 years.

As for this clone: The antigen is unknown.

Germline-derived CDR1 and CDR2 are MNHEY and SMNVEV (reference sequence). The CDR3 is 16 residues long. V shed 1 base and J shed 1 base, with 14 bases lying between them. Repertoires were generated with immunoSEQ multiplex PCR, while TCRdb's copy carries only in-frame clones and drops some. The table has 40,000 to 45,000 clones, about 95% seen once. The chain employs TRBV27 and TRBJ2-7, with D possibly being TRBD1 or TRBD2 (5 bases each). This clonotype was obtained from a human donor who was the organ donor for an intestinal transplant. This sample comprised unstimulated CD8+ T cells sorted from spleen or lymph node cells, obtained before transplant. CDR3 amino acids: CASSLYRTQISYEQYF. CDR3 DNA: TGTGCCAGCAGTTTATACAGGACTCAAATATCCTACGAGCAGTACTTC.